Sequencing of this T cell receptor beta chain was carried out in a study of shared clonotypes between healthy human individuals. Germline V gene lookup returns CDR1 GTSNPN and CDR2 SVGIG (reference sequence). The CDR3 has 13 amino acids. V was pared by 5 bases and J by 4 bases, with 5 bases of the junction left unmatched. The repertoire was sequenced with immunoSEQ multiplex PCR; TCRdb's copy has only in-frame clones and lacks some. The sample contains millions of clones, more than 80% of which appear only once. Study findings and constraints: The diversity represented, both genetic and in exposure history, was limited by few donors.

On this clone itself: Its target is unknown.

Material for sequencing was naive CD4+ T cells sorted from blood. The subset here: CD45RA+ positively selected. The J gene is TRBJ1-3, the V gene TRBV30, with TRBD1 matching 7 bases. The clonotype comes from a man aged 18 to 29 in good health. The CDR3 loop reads CAWGTAGGNTIYF. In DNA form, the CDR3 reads TGTGCCTGGGGGACAGCCGGAGGAAACACCATATATTTT. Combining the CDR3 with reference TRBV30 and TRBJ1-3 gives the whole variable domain SQTIHQWPATLVQPVGSPLSLECTVEGTSNPNLYWYRQAAGRGLQLLFYSVGIGQISSEVPQNLSASRPQDRQFILSSKKLLLSDSGFYLCAWGTAGGNTIYFGEGSWLTVV.